This entry is about one T cell receptor beta chain. Its target is unknown. These data are taken from a study of tumor and adjacent non-tumor tissue in lung cancer. Study background: Aged about 31 to 80 years, patients included roughly eleven men and roughly 5 women with stage I to III disease. Samples averaged approximately 3.9 million productive TCRbeta reads each.

The library came from three nested PCR rounds adapted from ARM-PCR protocols. TCRdb used MiXCR to reprocess the multiplex PCR reads, holding one entry per CDR3 protein. The sample carries approximately 100,000 distinct CDR3 sequences, roughly three fifths recorded once. Study observations and caveats: Normal lung showed higher cumulative top 100 clone frequency than tumor. Tumor tissue had significantly higher TCR diversity than normal lung.

This sample's RNA came from whole unsorted tissue. This non-tumor lung sample came from over 3 cm beyond the tumor edge. The CDR3 is 15 residues long. Germline CDR1 and CDR2: MNHEY and SVGAGI. Sequencing input: distant non-tumor lung tissue. The source is a man between 60 and 70 years old with non-small cell lung cancer. V is TRBV6-5 and J is TRBJ2-7, with D tentatively TRBD1 or TRBD2 (6 bases each). CDR3 residues: CASGYSAQGPYEQYF. CDR3 nucleotide sequence: TGTGCTAGCGGTTACTCAGCCCAGGGGCCCTACGAGCAGTACTTC.